This entry lists 28 T cell receptor beta chains sequenced from one sample in a study of neurological immune-mediated disorders. TCRdb called the 5' RACE reads again in MiXCR, with one record for every CDR3 protein. This sample yields 30,000 to 40,000 distinct CDR3 sequences, of which 3% to 4.5% are seen a single time; 2.2% belongs to the top ten. The sequenced sample was PBMCs. Source of these receptors: a man aged 30 to 39 with multiple sclerosis.

In its sample, this clonotype was seen many times. The chain is built from TRBV5-1 and TRBJ2-5; D might be TRBD1 (7 bases). The CDR3 runs to 16 residues. V gave up 2 bases and J gave up 5 bases, with 19 bases separating them. The germline gives CDR1 SGHRS, CDR2 YFSETQ. Here the CDR3 DNA reads TGCGCCAGCAGCTTCTCCAGTCCAGGGGGGTTCGAGACCCAGTACTTC. Its protein is CASSFSSPGGFETQYF. Based on the CDR3 plus reference TRBV5-1 and TRBJ2-5, the full variable domain is KAGVTQTPRYLIKTRGQQVTLSCSPISGHRSVSWYQQTPGQGLQFLFEYFSETQRNKGNFPGRFSGRQFSNSRSEMNVSTLELGDSALYLCASSFSSPGGFETQYFGPGTRLLVL.

This clonotype was seen repeatedly, ten times or more. V usage is TRBV24-1 and J usage is TRBJ1-1; D remains unclear. Germline V gives CDR1 KGHDR, CDR2 SFDVKD. This CDR3 comprises 12 residues. Between the trimmed V and J ends, which lost 0 bases and 11 bases, there was a span of 9 bases. The CDR3 sequence is CATSDLRGTAFF. The CDR3 region has the DNA TGTGCCACCAGTGATTTGCGTGGTACGGCTTTCTTT.

At least ten counts were recorded for this clonotype. The V and J genes are TRBV6-5 and TRBJ1-2; D is possibly TRBD1 (5 bases). CDR3 length: 12 amino acids. The germline V gene has CDR1 MNHEY and CDR2 SVGAGI. With 2 bases removed from V and 8 bases from J, the gap between germline ends came to 9 bases. In nucleotides, the CDR3 is TGTGCCAGCAGTTACCGGGGGGACGGCTACACCTTC. It translates to CASSYRGDGYTF.

This sequence joins TRBV14 and TRBJ1-2; D possibly corresponds to TRBD1 (5 bases). This CDR3 comprises 14 residues. Germline V lookup: CDR1 SGHDN, CDR2 FVKESK. The germline V and J ends were trimmed by 1 base and 3 bases, with 9 bases remaining between them. The CDR3 DNA reads as TGTGCCAGCAGCCAAGGATCCAGGGACTATGGCTACACCTTC. Its translation is CASSQGSRDYGYTF.

This clonotype was counted at least ten times. The chain employs TRBV27 and TRBJ1-1; TRBD1 aligns across 7 bases. CDR1 and CDR2 from the germline V gene are MNHEY and SMNVEV (reference sequence). V dropped 5 bases and J dropped 3; count of bases not matched to a gene: 9. The CDR3 has 15 residues. The CDR3 nucleotides read TGTGCCAGCAGTCCACAGGGGTTTGGGGACACTGAAGCTTTCTTT. This gives the protein CASSPQGFGDTEAFF.

This clonotype was seen at least ten times. The rearrangement links TRBV5-1 to TRBJ1-1; no firm D call. This CDR3 is 15 amino acids long. The germline V gene has CDR1 SGHRS and CDR2 YFSETQ. V lost 4 bases and J 1 base, leaving 14 bases between the germline ends. CDR3 sequence reads: CASSPFSPANTEAFF. For the CDR3, the DNA is TGCGCCAGCAGCCCGTTTAGCCCGGCGAACACTGAAGCTTTCTTT.

Many counts were recorded for this clonotype. The chain is built from TRBV20-1 and TRBJ1-1; 8 nucleotides line up with TRBD1. The CDR3 runs 14 residues. Trimming took 0 bases from V and 4 from J; bases not matched to a gene: 4. Germline CDR1 DFQATT, CDR2 SNEGSKA (reference sequence). The CDR3: CSARDHRGATEAFF. In DNA form, the CDR3 reads TGCAGTGCTAGAGATCACAGGGGGGCCACTGAAGCTTTCTTT.

In its sample, this clonotype was seen many times. The chain employs TRBV27 and TRBJ1-5, with TRBD1 as a possible D gene (5 bases). Germline loops: CDR1 MNHEY, CDR2 SMNVEV (reference sequence). The CDR3 has 14 residues. The germline V and J ends were trimmed by 2 bases and 3 bases, with 8 bases remaining between them. In DNA, the CDR3 is TGTGCCAGCAGTTTAGGGGGGATCAATCAGCCCCAGCATTTT. It yields the protein CASSLGGINQPQHF.

This clonotype was seen ten or more times. The rearrangement joins TRBV20-1 to TRBJ2-1, with D unclear. Looked up from germline, CDR1 is DFQATT and CDR2 is SNEGSKA (reference sequence). V shed 3 bases and J shed 0 bases, with 18 bases lying between them. This CDR3 has 17 amino acids. Here the CDR3 reads CSASASRPPLSYNEQFF. The CDR3, as DNA: TGCAGTGCTAGCGCCTCTCGTCCGCCCCTCTCCTACAATGAGCAGTTCTTC.

This clonotype showed up many times. The chain recombines TRBV6-5 with TRBJ1-2; 8 nucleotides align to TRBD1. This CDR3 region has 12 residues. The ends lost 6 bases at V and 6 bases at J; junction bases unmatched: 3. CDR1 and CDR2 (germline): MNHEY, SVGAGI. CDR3 protein: CASRRDRHGYTF. The DNA for the CDR3 is TGTGCCAGCAGAAGGGACAGGCATGGCTACACCTTC.

Turning to this clonotype: With a much larger clone just one base away, this may be a read error. The chain employs TRBV3-1 and TRBJ2-3; D gene ambiguous. The V gene lost 5 bases and the J gene lost 4 bases, with 7 bases spanning the gap. CDR3 length: 12 residues. Germline CDR1 reads LGHDT; CDR2 reads YNNKEL (reference sequence). The CDR3 nucleotides read TGTGCCAGCAGCAAAGTGGCAGATACGCAGTATTTT. Protein: CASSKVADTQYF.

This clonotype was seen repeatedly, ten times or more. The rearrangement joins TRBV20-1 to TRBJ2-1; D may correspond to TRBD1 or TRBD2 (5 bases each). This CDR3 is 14 amino acids long. V dropped 0 bases and J dropped 8 bases, with 14 bases sitting between them. The V gene's germline CDR1 is DFQATT and CDR2 SNEGSKA (reference sequence). CDR3 amino acids: CSARDLAGRDEQFF. CDR3 coding DNA: TGCAGTGCTAGAGATCTGGCAGGGAGAGATGAGCAGTTCTTC.

The table lists this clonotype with many counts. This chain connects TRBV11-2 to TRBJ2-7; 12 bases align to TRBD1. Germline CDR1 and CDR2: SGHAT and FQNNGV. J lost 7 bases, V lost 4 bases, and 5 bases had no gene match. The CDR3 loop spans 14 amino acids. The CDR3, as DNA: TGTGCCAGCAGCTCGGGACAGGGGGCGAGTGAGCAGTACTTC. Its protein product is CASSSGQGASEQYF.

In this sample, this clonotype turned up a few times. This rearrangement joins TRBV5-8 to TRBJ2-1, with D tentatively TRBD2 (5 bases). The CDR3 is 15 amino acids. CDR1 and CDR2 (germline): SGHTS, YDEGEE. Trimming took 5 bases from V and 6 from J, leaving 18 bases between them. The CDR3 DNA sequence: TGTGCCAGCAGTTTCTATTATGCGGGCGGCAATGAGCAGTTCTTC. Protein: CASSFYYAGGNEQFF.

This clonotype was seen at least ten times. CDR3 sequence reads: CASSLREALPYEQYF. DNA for the CDR3: TGTGCCAGCAGCCTCCGGGAGGCACTTCCTTACGAGCAGTACTTC. The chain couples TRBV14 to TRBJ2-7; 7 bases are shared with TRBD2. The CDR3 length is 15 residues. The V and J ends lost 4 bases and 4 bases, in that order; junction bases with no gene match: 10. Germline-derived CDR1 and CDR2 are SGHDN and FVKESK.

This clonotype has at least ten counts. J is TRBJ2-7 and V is TRBV15; 9 positions agree with TRBD1. CDR1 and CDR2 from the germline V gene are LNHNV and YYDKDF (reference sequence). The CDR3 has 15 residues. V lost 3 bases and J lost 8; bases outside the gene matches: 11. CDR3 DNA: TGTGCCACCAGCAGGGGCCGGACAGGGGATGGGAAGCAGTACTTC. Translating gives CATSRGRTGDGKQYF.

This chain uses TRBV7-3 with TRBJ1-1; D perhaps matches TRBD1 (5 bases). The CDR3 contains 14 residues. The ends were cut back, 3 bases at V and 3 bases at J, with 11 bases in the middle. CDR1 and CDR2 from the germline V gene are SGHTA and FQGTGA. This chain's CDR3 is CASSFGGGYTEAFF. CDR3 sequence (DNA): TGTGCCAGCAGCTTTGGGGGAGGGTACACTGAAGCTTTCTTT.

Ten or more counts support this clonotype. The DNA is omitted, as the CDR3 cannot be located on it reliably, and the CDR3 follows TCRdb's listing. This sequence joins TRBV7-8 and TRBJ2-3; the table's D call of TRBD1 was not tested on the DNA. The CDR3 is 14 residues long, counting both termini. From germline, CDR1 is SGHVS and CDR2 FQNEAQ. CDR3 region: CASSLVGGGAGKDF.

Ten or more counts support this clonotype. The rearrangement uses TRBV10-3 and TRBJ2-7, with no clear D. With 7 bases removed from V and 0 bases from J, the gap between germline ends came to 10 bases. Germline-derived CDR1 and CDR2 are ENHRY and SYGVKD. The CDR3 spans 13 residues. CDR3 sequence (DNA): TGTGCCATCAAAGGAAACAACTCCTACGAGCAGTACTTC. This sequence encodes CAIKGNNSYEQYF.

This clonotype was counted many times. V and J are TRBV9 and TRBJ2-1; 11 nucleotides line up with TRBD2. The V gene's germline CDR1 is SGDLS and CDR2 YYNGEE. J was trimmed by 8 bases and V by 4 bases; bases with no gene match: 8. The CDR3 covers 15 residues. The CDR3 reads CASSISGGAPDEQFF. CDR3 nucleotide sequence: TGTGCCAGCAGCATTAGCGGGGGGGCCCCGGATGAGCAGTTCTTC.

The table lists this clonotype with many counts. V gene TRBV10-3 combines with J gene TRBJ1-3; D is perhaps TRBD1 (5 bases). The V gene lost 6 bases and the J gene lost 0 bases, with 12 bases spanning the gap. From germline, CDR1 is ENHRY and CDR2 SYGVKD. The CDR3 runs 15 residues. The CDR3 sequence is CAIRAQGLSGNTIYF. The CDR3 nucleotides are TGTGCCATCAGAGCGCAGGGTCTCTCTGGAAACACCATATATTTT.

Many counts were recorded for this clonotype. This chain uses TRBV7-2 with TRBJ2-3; TRBD1 aligns across 7 bases. This CDR3 comprises 14 residues. Germline V gene lookup returns CDR1 SGHTA and CDR2 FQGNSA. V shed 9 bases, J shed 0 bases, and the junction held 6 bases outside the gene matches. The CDR3 spells CASLTGASTDTQYF. In DNA, the CDR3 is TGTGCCAGTCTAACAGGGGCGAGCACAGATACGCAGTATTTT. Based on the CDR3 plus reference TRBV7-2 and TRBJ2-3, the full variable domain is GAGVSQSPSNKVTEKGKDVELRCDPISGHTALYWYRQSLGQGLEFLIYFQGNSAPDKSGLPSDRFSAERTGGSVSTLTIQRTQQEDSAVYLCASLTGASTDTQYFGPGTRLTVL.

In its sample, this clonotype was seen many times. This sequence joins TRBV20-1 and TRBJ2-3, with D possibly being TRBD1 or TRBD2 (6 bases each). Deletions cut 4 bases from V and 1 base from J, with 15 bases between. The V gene's germline CDR1 is DFQATT and CDR2 SNEGSKA (reference sequence). This CDR3 is built from 15 residues. The CDR3 bases are TGCAGTGCTACCGGAAGGGGGGTAGGCACAGATACGCAGTATTTT. This encodes CSATGRGVGTDTQYF.

This clonotype was found many times. The chain carries TRBV15 and TRBJ1-4, with a weak D call TRBD1 (5 bases). The germline CDR1 and CDR2 sequences are LNHNV and YYDKDF (reference sequence). CDR3 length: 14 residues. The V and J ends lost 5 bases and 5 bases respectively, with 12 bases between them. The CDR3 loop is CATSWEAGNEKLFF. CDR3 bases: TGTGCCACCAGCTGGGAGGCAGGGAATGAAAAACTGTTTTTT.

The sample holds many counts of this clonotype. The V gene is TRBV27, the J gene TRBJ2-7, with 8 bases lining up with TRBD1. The CDR3 sequence is 14 residues long. J lost 3 bases, V lost 3 bases, and 4 bases had no gene match. Germline loops: CDR1 MNHEY, CDR2 SMNVEV (reference sequence). The CDR3 sequence: CASSLQGANYEQYF. Written as DNA, the CDR3 is TGTGCCAGCAGTTTGCAGGGGGCCAACTACGAGCAGTACTTC.

This clonotype was seen many times. This chain joins TRBV6-1 and TRBJ1-2, with D unclear. The CDR3 runs 12 residues. V lost 7 bases to trimming and J lost 8 bases, with 14 bases between them. The germline gives CDR1 MNHNS, CDR2 SASEGT. CDR3 loop: CASTQRFDGYTF. The CDR3 DNA reads as TGTGCCAGCACCCAGAGGTTCGACGGCTACACCTTC.

Many counts were recorded for this clonotype. Relative to the germline gene, one junction end is altered; a read error may explain this. J is TRBJ2-7 and V is TRBV29-1; 10 positions agree with TRBD1. The germline V gene encodes CDR1 SQVTM and CDR2 ANQGSEA. This CDR3 region has 15 residues. For the CDR3, the DNA is TGCAGCGTTCAAGAGTGGGGACAGGGGATCCACGAGCAGTACTTC. Translation gives CSVQEWGQGIHEQYF.

This clonotype turned up a few times. A much larger clone is a single base away; this may be a read error. The chain carries TRBV5-5 and TRBJ2-1; D unclear. Germline V lookup: CDR1 SGHKS, CDR2 YYEKEE (reference sequence). The V end lost 2 bases, the J end lost 8 bases, and 14 bases lay between the germline ends. CDR3 length equals 14 residues. CDR3: CASSFALDLDEQFF. The DNA for the CDR3 is TGTGCCAGCAGCTTTGCGCTTGACCTTGATGAGCAGTTCTTC.